The 21 T cell receptor beta chains below were found in one sample sequenced in a study of shared clonotypes between healthy human individuals. Clones were read by immunoSEQ multiplex PCR, and TCRdb kept only the in-frame ones, dropping some. The sample carries some 1.5 million clones, around 98% recorded once. Sequencing used naive CD4+ T cells sorted from blood. This sample's subset: CD45RA+ positively selected. These receptors were collected from a man younger than 40 in good health.

The chain employs TRBV6-5 and TRBJ2-3; unclear D gene. Trimming cost V 0 bases and J 8 bases, with 6 bases left between them. The CDR3 runs 12 residues. The germline V gene has CDR1 MNHEY and CDR2 SVGAGI. The CDR3 nucleotides are TGTGCCAGCAGTTACTCCCTGGGTACGCAGTATTTT. Its protein is CASSYSLGTQYF.

Note on this clone: This same CDR3 is encoded by further DNA sequences in the sample. The rearrangement joins TRBV19 to TRBJ2-7; TRBD2 might be the D (5 bases). This CDR3 region has 12 residues. V was pared by 5 bases and J by 1 base, with 6 bases between. Germline V CDR1 and CDR2: LNHDA, SQIVND (reference sequence). CDR3 in amino acids: CASSAGSYEQYF. The CDR3 DNA sequence: TGTGCCAGTAGTGCGGGTTCCTACGAGCAGTACTTC.

The genes are TRBV7-8 and TRBJ2-1; TRBD1 might be the D (6 bases). The CDR3 is made up of 14 amino acids. V lost 3 bases and J lost 7, with 13 bases in between. Germline V gives CDR1 SGHVS, CDR2 FQNEAQ. This CDR3 is CASSFRDNMNEQFF. The CDR3, as DNA: TGTGCCAGCAGCTTCCGGGACAATATGAATGAGCAGTTCTTC.

Note on this clone: At the DNA level, this CDR3 is encoded by other sequences in the same sample as well. The rearrangement joins TRBV30 to TRBJ1-5, with no clear D. Germline V gene lookup returns CDR1 GTSNPN and CDR2 SVGIG (reference sequence). The V gene lost 3 bases and the J gene lost 4 bases, with 7 bases spanning the gap. This CDR3 spans 12 amino acids. The DNA for the CDR3 is TGTGCCTGGAGCGCTCTTAATCAGCCCCAGCATTTT. It is translated as CAWSALNQPQHF.

The rearrangement joins TRBV11-2 to TRBJ2-1, with TRBD2 identical over 15 bases. With V trimmed by 5 bases and J by 7 bases, 3 bases remained unmatched. CDR1 SGHAT and CDR2 FQNNGV come from the germline V gene. The CDR3 covers 15 residues. Here the CDR3 DNA reads TGTGCCAGCAGCACGGGACTAGCGGGAGGAAATGAGCAGTTCTTC. It encodes CASSTGLAGGNEQFF.

This sequence joins TRBV14 and TRBJ2-3; D is unresolved. The germline CDR1 and CDR2 sequences are SGHDN and FVKESK. The CDR3 is made up of 14 amino acids. With 0 bases removed from V and 9 bases from J, the gap between germline ends came to 13 bases. The CDR3 DNA sequence: TGTGCCAGCAGCCAAGACCAGGACGTTCTAACGCAGTATTTT. As protein: CASSQDQDVLTQYF. Combining the CDR3 with reference TRBV14 and TRBJ2-3 gives the whole variable domain EAGVTQFPSHSVIEKGQTVTLRCDPISGHDNLYWYRRVMGKEIKFLLHFVKESKQDESGMPNNRFLAERTGGTYSTLKVQPAELEDSGVYFCASSQDQDVLTQYFGPGTRLTVL.

This chain connects TRBV6-1 to TRBJ1-5; D is undetermined. Germline loops: CDR1 MNHNS, CDR2 SASEGT. The CDR3 loop spans 15 amino acids. V was trimmed by 1 base and J by 1 base, leaving 8 bases between them. The CDR3 sequence is CASSEVGRSNQPQHF. CDR3 DNA: TGTGCCAGCAGTGAAGTGGGCCGGAGCAATCAGCCCCAGCATTTT.

This rearrangement joins TRBV5-1 to TRBJ2-5; D is undetermined. The CDR3 length is 12 residues. The germline V gene encodes CDR1 SGHRS and CDR2 YFSETQ. V lost 0 bases and J 5 bases, leaving 5 bases between the germline ends. CDR3 in amino acids: CASSLGPETQYF. Here the CDR3 DNA reads TGCGCCAGCAGCTTGGGCCCCGAGACCCAGTACTTC. The variable domain in full, completed from reference TRBV5-1 and TRBJ2-5, reads KAGVTQTPRYLIKTRGQQVTLSCSPISGHRSVSWYQQTPGQGLQFLFEYFSETQRNKGNFPGRFSGRQFSNSRSEMNVSTLELGDSALYLCASSLGPETQYFGPGTRLLVL.

The rearrangement uses TRBV6-1 and TRBJ2-2; D uncertain. The V gene lost 3 bases and the J gene lost 5 bases, with 7 bases spanning the gap. The CDR3 extends over 13 amino acids. Germline V gene sequence: CDR1 MNHNS, CDR2 SASEGT. The CDR3 protein is CASSDVGTGELFF. The CDR3 region has the DNA TGTGCCAGCAGTGATGTAGGGACCGGGGAGCTGTTTTTT.

The chain uses TRBV18 and TRBJ2-7, with a tentative D call TRBD2 (6 bases). V was cut by 0 bases and J by 2 bases, with 14 bases left in between. This CDR3 region has 16 residues. Germline lookup yields CDR1 KGHSH and CDR2 LQKENI. The CDR3 DNA follows: TGTGCCAGCTCACCACCTCGTGGGAGGCCCCCCTACGAGCAGTACTTC. Amino acid sequence: CASSPPRGRPPYEQYF. The full variable domain, completed using reference TRBV18 and TRBJ2-7, is NAGVMQNPRHLVRRRGQEARLRCSPMKGHSHVYWYRQLPEEGLKFMVYLQKENIIDESGMPKERFSAEFPKEGPSILRIQQVVRGDSAAYFCASSPPRGRPPYEQYFGPGTRLTVT.

Turning to this clone: The junction departs from germline at one end; a sequencing error may be responsible. The chain employs TRBV18 and TRBJ2-1; either TRBD1 or TRBD2 may fit D (5 bases each). CDR1 is KGHSH and CDR2 is LQKENI in the germline V gene. CDR3 size: 13 residues. In nucleotides, the CDR3 is TGTGCCAGCTCACCACCGGGGGTGCTTGAACAAATCTTC. Translation gives CASSPPGVLEQIF.

The V call is TRBV2, the J call TRBJ1-1; D perhaps matches TRBD1 (6 bases). The CDR3 is made up of 17 amino acids. Germline V gene lookup returns CDR1 SNHLY and CDR2 FYNNEI. Deletions cut 4 bases from V and 2 bases from J, with 20 bases between. The CDR3: CASSAGAAAGINTEAFF. The CDR3 DNA sequence: TGTGCCAGCAGTGCGGGGGCAGCAGCGGGTATTAACACTGAAGCTTTCTTT.

The chain couples TRBV19 to TRBJ2-2; TRBD2 matches 9 bases. In germline, CDR1 is LNHDA, CDR2 SQIVND (reference sequence). With 1 base clipped from V and 2 bases from J, the junction kept 2 bases outside the gene matches. The CDR3 spans 16 residues. CDR3 coding DNA: TGTGCCAGTAGTATAGGACTAGCGGTTAACACCGGGGAGCTGTTTTTT. Protein: CASSIGLAVNTGELFF.

This sequence joins TRBV5-6 and TRBJ2-2; 8 bases align to TRBD1. The CDR3 has 16 amino acids. CDR1 and CDR2 (germline): SGHDT, YYEEEE. The trim removed 0 bases at V and 1 base at J, leaving 2 bases unmatched. The CDR3 nucleotides read TGTGCCAGCAGCTTGGAACAGGGGGTGAACACCGGGGAGCTGTTTTTT. The encoded protein is CASSLEQGVNTGELFF.

The V gene is TRBV6-5, the J gene TRBJ2-7, with D possibly being TRBD1 (5 bases). CDR1 and CDR2 from the germline V gene are MNHEY and SVGAGI. The CDR3 runs to 13 residues. The V gene lost 6 bases and the J gene lost 3 bases, with 12 bases spanning the gap. The CDR3 loop is CASSPTDSYEQYF. The CDR3 DNA follows: TGTGCCAGCAGCCCTACCGACAGCTACGAGCAGTACTTC.

The chain is built from TRBV18 and TRBJ2-1; 7 nucleotides agree with TRBD2. CDR1 KGHSH and CDR2 LQKENI come from the germline V gene. The CDR3 consists of 17 residues. J lost 2 bases, V lost 4 bases, and 11 bases had no gene match. CDR3 region: CASSLETGGVTYNEQFF. In DNA, the CDR3 is TGTGCCAGCTCACTTGAAACGGGGGGAGTAACCTACAATGAGCAGTTCTTC.

This chain joins TRBV5-1 and TRBJ1-1; the match to TRBD1 covers 8 bases. The CDR3 has 14 amino acids. Trimming removed 4 bases from V and 4 bases from J; junction bases left unmatched: 6. CDR1 SGHRS and CDR2 YFSETQ come from the germline V gene. CDR3 nucleotide sequence: TGCGCCAGCAGCCGACAGGGGAAGGGCACTGAAGCTTTCTTT. Its protein product is CASSRQGKGTEAFF. Full variable domain (rest looked up from reference TRBV5-1 and TRBJ1-1): KAGVTQTPRYLIKTRGQQVTLSCSPISGHRSVSWYQQTPGQGLQFLFEYFSETQRNKGNFPGRFSGRQFSNSRSEMNVSTLELGDSALYLCASSRQGKGTEAFFGQGTRLTVV.

The chain links TRBV29-1 to TRBJ1-2; no reliable D call. CDR1 and CDR2 (germline): SQVTM, ANQGSEA. The CDR3 extends over 14 amino acids. V dropped 5 bases and J dropped 1 base, with 14 bases sitting between them. The CDR3: CSVQRQRVNYGYTF. CDR3 bases: TGCAGCGTTCAGAGGCAGAGAGTTAACTATGGCTACACCTTC.

The chain employs TRBV5-4 and TRBJ2-2, with D tentatively TRBD2 (6 bases). Trimming took 3 bases from V and 3 from J, leaving 12 bases between them. From germline, CDR1 is SGHNT and CDR2 YYREEE (reference sequence). CDR3 length: 15 amino acids. CDR3 in amino acids: CASSSSTRDTGELFF. DNA of the CDR3: TGTGCCAGCAGCTCATCGACTAGGGACACCGGGGAGCTGTTTTTT. Combining the CDR3 with reference TRBV5-4 and TRBJ2-2 gives the whole variable domain ETGVTQSPTHLIKTRGQQVTLRCSSQSGHNTVSWYQQALGQGPQFIFQYYREEENGRGNFPPRFSGLQFPNYSSELNVNALELDDSALYLCASSSSTRDTGELFFGEGSRLTVL.

The V call is TRBV29-1, the J call TRBJ1-1, with D possibly TRBD1 on 5 matching bases. The CDR3 extends over 13 amino acids. With 4 bases removed from V and 1 base from J, the gap between germline ends came to 10 bases. In germline, CDR1 is SQVTM, CDR2 ANQGSEA. In nucleotides, the CDR3 is TGCAGCGTTGGAGGCAGGGCGAACACTGAAGCTTTCTTT. Translated, it gives CSVGGRANTEAFF.

V usage is TRBV7-6 and J usage is TRBJ2-7; TRBD2 aligns across 12 bases. Germline V gene lookup returns CDR1 SGHVS and CDR2 FNYEAQ. The ends lost 4 bases at V and 5 bases at J; junction bases unmatched: 0. This CDR3 contains 13 residues. This chain's CDR3 is CASSSSGRDEQYF. The CDR3 nucleotides are TGTGCCAGCAGCTCTAGCGGGAGGGACGAGCAGTACTTC.